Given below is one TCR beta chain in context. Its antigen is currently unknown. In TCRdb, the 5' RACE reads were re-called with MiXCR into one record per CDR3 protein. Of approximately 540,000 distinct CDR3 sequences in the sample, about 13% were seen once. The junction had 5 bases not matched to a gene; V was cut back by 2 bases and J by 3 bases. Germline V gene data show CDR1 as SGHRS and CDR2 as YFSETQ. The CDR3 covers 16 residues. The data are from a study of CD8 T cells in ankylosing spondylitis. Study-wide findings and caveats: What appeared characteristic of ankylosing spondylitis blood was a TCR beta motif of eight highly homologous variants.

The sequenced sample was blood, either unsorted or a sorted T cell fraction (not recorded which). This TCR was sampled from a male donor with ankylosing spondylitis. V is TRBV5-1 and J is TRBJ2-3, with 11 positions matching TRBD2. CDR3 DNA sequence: TGCGCCAGCAGCTTCCAGACTAGCGGGACGACAGATACGCAGTATTTT. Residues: CASSFQTSGTTDTQYF.